A single sample gave rise to the 20 T cell receptor beta chains below, sequenced in a study of cytomegalovirus exposure and HLA in healthy donors. The PCR made use of 60 Vbeta and 13 Jbeta primers. Profiled with immunoSEQ multiplex PCR; TCRdb holds only in-frame clones, not every one. The top ten hold 2% to 2.5% of the sample, which has around 100,000 clones, around 61% seen once. The specimen was PBMCs. The receptors were sampled from a woman in her twenties or thirties in good health and CMV-seronegative.

This clone was picked up a small number of times. This rearrangement joins TRBV6-5 to TRBJ2-5; D uncertain. Trimming stripped 6 bases from V and 0 bases from J, with 14 bases between. The germline CDR1 and CDR2 sequences are MNHEY and SVGAGI. CDR3 length equals 15 residues. CDR3 in DNA: TGTGCCAGCAGCCCCTTTGGAGCGAACCAAGAGACCCAGTACTTC. Encoded protein: CASSPFGANQETQYF.

V gene TRBV5-1 combines with J gene TRBJ2-7, with D perhaps matching TRBD1 (5 bases). The CDR3 covers 11 residues. V was pared by 9 bases and J by 6 bases, with 13 bases between. The germline gives CDR1 SGHRS, CDR2 YFSETQ. The DNA for the CDR3 is TGCGCCAACCCCCCAGGGCTCGAGCAGTACTTC. Its translation is CANPPGLEQYF.

This clone was seen only once. The chain couples TRBV2 to TRBJ2-5; D tentatively fits TRBD1 or TRBD2 (7 bases each). The end of the DNA fits TRBJ2-7 better, so the J call may be wrong. Germline CDR1 reads SNHLY; CDR2 reads FYNNEI. This CDR3 spans 17 amino acids. CDR3: CASSEALGGQGAYEQYF. CDR3 DNA: TGTGCCAGCAGTGAAGCCCTGGGGGGGCAGGGGGCCTACGAGCAGTACTTC.

This chain links TRBV6-4 with TRBJ1-1; 11 bases map to TRBD1. CDR3 length: 16 amino acids. Germline CDR1 is MRHNA and CDR2 is SNTAGT. V lost 6 bases to trimming and J lost 0 bases; unmatched junction nucleotides: 6. For the CDR3, the DNA is TGTGCCAGCAGGCCCGGACAGGGGGCCCTGAACACTGAAGCTTTCTTT. Translation: CASRPGQGALNTEAFF.

The rearrangement uses TRBV7-9 and TRBJ2-1; 7 bases align to TRBD2. With 5 bases clipped from V and 2 bases from J, the junction kept 6 bases outside the gene matches. This CDR3 has 15 residues. CDR1 SEHNR and CDR2 FQNEAQ come from the germline V gene (reference sequence). The CDR3 DNA reads as TGTGCCAGCAGCATTTCCGGGACTACCTACAATGAGCAGTTCTTC. Its protein product is CASSISGTTYNEQFF.

The chain carries TRBV27 and TRBJ2-2; D might be TRBD2 (5 bases). The CDR3 is 14 residues long. V was shortened by 5 bases and J by 1 base, with 8 bases between the two germline ends. Germline CDR1 MNHEY, CDR2 SMNVEV (reference sequence). CDR3: CASSDGLNTGELFF. CDR3 bases: TGTGCCAGCAGTGACGGACTGAACACCGGGGAGCTGTTTTTT.

The DNA of the CDR3 is TGTGCCAGCTGTCCAGAGGGCGAGGGGGACACTGAAGCTTTCTTT. Its protein is CASCPEGEGDTEAFF. This rearrangement joins TRBV6-1 to TRBJ1-1; maybe TRBD1 (6 bases). CDR3 length: 15 amino acids. V lost 8 bases and J lost 3, with 19 bases in between. Looked up from germline, CDR1 is MNHNS and CDR2 is SASEGT.

The chain couples TRBV7-9 to TRBJ1-2; D is possibly TRBD1 (6 bases). Deletions cut 1 base from V and 6 bases from J, with 9 bases between. Germline lookup yields CDR1 SEHNR and CDR2 FQNEAQ (reference sequence). The CDR3 is made up of 13 amino acids. The CDR3 sequence: CASSLGRGHGYTF. CDR3 nucleotide sequence: TGTGCCAGCAGCTTAGGCAGGGGCCATGGCTACACCTTC. The full variable domain, with the rest looked up from reference TRBV7-9 and TRBJ1-2, is DTGVSQNPRHKITKRGQNVTFRCDPISEHNRLYWYRQTLGQGPEFLTYFQNEAQLEKSRLLSDRFSAERPKGSFSTLEIQRTEQGDSAMYLCASSLGRGHGYTFGSGTRLTVV.

This chain links TRBV4-3 with TRBJ2-3; 9 positions agree with TRBD1. CDR3 length equals 15 residues. CDR1 and CDR2 (germline): LGHNA, YSLEER. The junction had 3 bases not matched to a gene; V was cut back by 0 bases and J by 5 bases. As DNA, the CDR3 is TGCGCCAGCAGCCAAGAGGACAGGGGAAGAGATACGCAGTATTTT. As protein: CASSQEDRGRDTQYF.

The chain is built from TRBV2 and TRBJ2-1, with D maybe TRBD2 (7 bases). The CDR3 has 16 amino acids. Germline CDR1 and CDR2: SNHLY and FYNNEI. Trimming took off 5 bases at V and 6 bases at J, with 20 bases between the two ends. The CDR3 bases are TGTGCCAGCAGTTCTAGGGGGGGGGAGTATCGCAATGAGCAGTTCTTC. Residues: CASSSRGGEYRNEQFF.

The CDR3 is CASSSGVGQETQYF. The CDR3 region has the DNA TGCGCCAGCAGCTCGGGGGTCGGGCAAGAGACCCAGTACTTC. V is TRBV5-1 and J is TRBJ2-5, with D perhaps matching TRBD2 (6 bases). The V end lost 3 bases, the J end lost 2 bases, and 11 bases lay between the germline ends. Looked up from germline, CDR1 is SGHRS and CDR2 is YFSETQ. This CDR3 has 14 amino acids.

The sample holds a few counts of this clone. The DNA of the CDR3 is TGTGCTAGTGACCCGGGACTAGCGCTCTACGAGCAGTACTTC. Its protein product is CASDPGLALYEQYF. V is TRBV12-5 and J is TRBJ2-7, with TRBD2 matching over 10 bases. The V gene end was trimmed by 7 bases and the J gene end by 3 bases; junction bases not matched to a gene: 6. This CDR3 is 14 amino acids long. The germline gives CDR1 LGHNT, CDR2 FRNRAP.

The chain is built from TRBV7-3 and TRBJ2-3, with 7 bases that match TRBD2. Germline V lookup: CDR1 SGHTA, CDR2 FQGTGA. J lost 2 bases, V lost 5 bases, and 4 bases had no gene match. The CDR3 contains 14 residues. This CDR3 reads CASSRGLPTDTQYF. The DNA of the CDR3 is TGTGCCAGCAGCAGGGGACTACCCACAGATACGCAGTATTTT.

The chain combines TRBV6-6 with TRBJ1-5, with 7 bases fitting TRBD1. CDR1 and CDR2 from the germline V gene are MNHNY and SVGAGI (reference sequence). The J segment lost 7 bases and the V segment lost 0 bases, leaving 6 bases of the junction unmatched. CDR3 length: 15 amino acids. CDR3 in amino acids: CASSYSTGSSQPQHF. CDR3 nucleotides: TGTGCCAGCAGTTACTCGACAGGGAGTTCGCAGCCCCAGCATTTT.

The rearrangement uses TRBV20-1 and TRBJ2-7, with a weak D call TRBD2 (5 bases). CDR3 size: 11 residues. The V and J ends lost 0 bases and 6 bases respectively, with 6 bases between them. Germline values: CDR1 DFQATT, CDR2 SNEGSKA (reference sequence). CDR3 sequence reads: CSARESGEQYF. In nucleotides, the CDR3 is TGCAGTGCTAGAGAGAGCGGCGAGCAGTACTTC.

J is TRBJ1-5 and V is TRBV27, with D possibly matching TRBD1 (6 bases). This CDR3 is built from 20 residues. Between the trimmed V and J ends, which lost 0 bases and 1 base, there was a span of 22 bases. Germline CDR1 is MNHEY and CDR2 is SMNVEV (reference sequence). The CDR3 reads CASSLSIRGNTGWSNQPQHF. CDR3 nucleotides: TGTGCCAGCAGTTTATCGATCAGGGGTAATACAGGGTGGAGCAATCAGCCCCAGCATTTT.

The chain recombines TRBV7-9 with TRBJ2-3, with 8 bases matching TRBD2. The length of the CDR3 is 14 residues. Germline V gene sequence: CDR1 SEHNR, CDR2 FQNEAQ (reference sequence). V lost 6 bases to trimming and J lost 4 bases; unmatched junction nucleotides: 6. DNA of the CDR3: TGTGCCAGCAGTAGGGGCGGGGGGCCAGATACGCAGTATTTT. It specifies CASSRGGGPDTQYF.

The chain uses TRBV6-5 and TRBJ2-1; D might be TRBD2 (5 bases). Per the germline V gene, CDR1 is MNHEY and CDR2 is SVGAGI. The CDR3 runs 14 residues. V lost 2 bases and J lost 9, with 14 bases in between. CDR3 DNA sequence: TGTGCCAGCAGTTACGTATCGGGATTGGGTGAGCAGTTCTTC. Residues: CASSYVSGLGEQFF.

This clone appeared a few times. V gene TRBV5-1 combines with J gene TRBJ1-2; 7 nucleotides line up with TRBD1. CDR1 is SGHRS, CDR2 YFSETQ, per germline. The V segment lost 4 bases and the J segment 5 bases; nucleotides outside the gene matches: 5. This CDR3 comprises 13 residues. CDR3 bases: TGCGCCAGCAGCCCCGGGACAGTATATGGCTACACCTTC. It is translated as CASSPGTVYGYTF.

This clone was counted only a few times. This chain links TRBV5-1 with TRBJ2-5; 7 positions match TRBD1. The trim removed 0 bases at V and 4 bases at J, leaving 6 bases unmatched. Germline loops: CDR1 SGHRS, CDR2 YFSETQ. The CDR3 contains 15 residues. The CDR3 spells CASSLAGTETETQYF. The CDR3, as DNA: TGCGCCAGCAGCTTGGCCGGGACAGAGACAGAGACCCAGTACTTC. Variable domain in full (rest from reference TRBV5-1 and TRBJ2-5): KAGVTQTPRYLIKTRGQQVTLSCSPISGHRSVSWYQQTPGQGLQFLFEYFSETQRNKGNFPGRFSGRQFSNSRSEMNVSTLELGDSALYLCASSLAGTETETQYFGPGTRLLVL.